Listed here are 23 T cell receptor beta chains from one sample, sequenced in a study of T cell repertoires in cytomegalovirus infection (dated by TCRdb to the late 2010s). TCRdb shows the sequencer as Illumina HiSeq 1500. In-frame beta chains were kept once TCRdb had trimmed the public reads at Q25 with fastp and called clones with MiXCR. Entries that share a CDR3 protein sequence are merged under the most common genes and DNA. The sample has about 150,000 distinct CDR3 sequences on record, less than 25% of them singletons. The ten top clones hold about 10% of the sample. The specimen sequenced was PBMCs. All receptors derive from a human donor in good health (CMV status not recorded). Some clones in this sample may be carry-over from other donors' samples.

This clonotype was seen more than once but under ten times. The chain carries TRBV7-9 and TRBJ1-1; D is unclear. The CDR3 extends over 14 amino acids. Germline assignment: CDR1 SEHNR and CDR2 FQNEAQ (reference sequence). V dropped 5 bases and J dropped 4 bases, with 14 bases sitting between them. Written as DNA, the CDR3 is TGTGCCAGCAGCGGGTCAGGTCGGGGCACTGAAGCTTTCTTT. Translation: CASSGSGRGTEAFF. The whole variable domain, filled in from reference TRBV7-9 and TRBJ1-1, reads DTGVSQNPRHKITKRGQNVTFRCDPISEHNRLYWYRQTLGQGPEFLTYFQNEAQLEKSRLLSDRFSAERPKGSFSTLEIQRTEQGDSAMYLCASSGSGRGTEAFFGQGTRLTVV.

The V and J genes are TRBV7-9 and TRBJ2-2; D gene uncertain. The CDR3 length is 12 residues. Germline CDR1 SEHNR, CDR2 FQNEAQ (reference sequence). V was shortened by 3 bases and J by 7 bases, with 6 bases between the two germline ends. CDR3 bases: TGTGCCAGCAGCTTTTCCGTCGGGGAGCTGTTTTTT. Its translation is CASSFSVGELFF.

The rearrangement joins TRBV7-2 to TRBJ1-1; D remains ambiguous. The CDR3 covers 13 residues. V was trimmed by 2 bases and J by 1 base, leaving 5 bases between them. Germline V CDR1 and CDR2: SGHTA, FQGNSA. The CDR3 loop reads CASSLQTNTEAFF. Here the CDR3 DNA reads TGTGCCAGCAGCTTACAGACGAACACTGAAGCTTTCTTT.

In regard to this clonotype: A read error may account for a junction end that differs from germline. The chain links TRBV7-6 to TRBJ2-5, with 7 bases that match TRBD2. The CDR3 covers 15 residues. From germline, CDR1 is SGHVS and CDR2 FNYEAQ. The CDR3 sequence: CASSDDPGLSKTQYF. CDR3 nucleotide sequence: TGTGCTAGCAGCGACGATCCGGGACTAAGCAAGACCCAGTACTTC.

In its sample, this clonotype was seen many times. The V gene is TRBV6-1, the J gene TRBJ2-1; TRBD2 matches 9 bases. The germline V gene has CDR1 MNHNS and CDR2 SASEGT. The CDR3 contains 14 residues. With 4 bases clipped from V and 5 bases from J, the junction kept 3 bases outside the gene matches. The CDR3 is CASSGRLADNEQFF. In nucleotides, the CDR3 is TGTGCCAGCAGTGGACGACTAGCGGACAATGAGCAGTTCTTC.

This clonotype has more than one count but fewer than ten. This chain connects TRBV7-8 to TRBJ2-1; 10 bases map to TRBD2. The CDR3 totals 19 residues. The ends lost 2 bases at V and 7 bases at J; junction bases unmatched: 17. From germline, CDR1 is SGHVS and CDR2 FQNEAQ. This CDR3 reads CASSLSSGAAGGLLNEQFF. CDR3 coding DNA: TGTGCCAGCAGCTTAAGCTCAGGGGCAGCGGGAGGGCTTCTGAATGAGCAGTTCTTC.

The chain combines TRBV20-1 with TRBJ2-7; D gene ambiguous. Germline CDR1 is DFQATT and CDR2 is SNEGSKA (reference sequence). Trimming shortened V by 3 bases and J by 10 bases, and 13 bases separated the two germline ends. This CDR3 has 11 amino acids. CDR3 region: CSARDHRSQYF. The CDR3 region has the DNA TGCAGTGCTAGGGACCATCGCTCCCAGTACTTC.

The gene calls are TRBV4-2 and TRBJ1-4; a weak D match, TRBD1 (6 bases). The CDR3 covers 17 residues. Trimming pared 4 bases from V and 7 bases from J, leaving 22 bases between. The germline V gene encodes CDR1 LGHNA and CDR2 YNFKEQ. The CDR3 region is CASSPQEYRVWREKLFF. CDR3 DNA sequence: TGTGCCAGCAGCCCTCAAGAGTACAGGGTCTGGCGTGAAAAACTGTTTTTT.

The genes are TRBV12-3 or TRBV12-4 and TRBJ1-5, with D tentatively TRBD1 (5 bases). There are 12 residues in the CDR3. V gave up 7 bases and J gave up 7 bases, with 11 bases separating them. CDR3 DNA: TGTGCCAGCACCCTGAGGGGCCAGCCCCAGCATTTT. Amino acid sequence: CASTLRGQPQHF.

This clonotype has just a few counts. The chain is built from TRBV12-3 or TRBV12-4 and TRBJ2-7; D might be TRBD1 or TRBD2, each matching 6 bases. The CDR3 contains 13 residues. V gave up 3 bases and J gave up 6 bases, with 12 bases separating them. The CDR3 reads CASSFTGAGEQYF. The CDR3 coding sequence is TGTGCCAGCAGTTTCACGGGGGCCGGCGAGCAGTACTTC.

The chain carries TRBV7-9 and TRBJ2-5, with D perhaps TRBD1 or TRBD2 (6 bases each). Trimming pared 5 bases from V and 4 bases from J, leaving 14 bases between. CDR3 length equals 14 residues. Per germline, CDR1 SEHNR and CDR2 FQNEAQ (reference sequence). The CDR3 protein is CASSIVGGGETQYF. Here the CDR3 DNA reads TGTGCCAGCAGCATCGTCGGGGGCGGAGAGACCCAGTACTTC.

The V call is TRBV10-3, the J call TRBJ1-5, with 7 positions matching TRBD1. V shed 3 bases, J shed 7 bases, and the junction held 6 bases outside the gene matches. The CDR3 runs to 14 residues. The germline V gene encodes CDR1 ENHRY and CDR2 SYGVKD. Here the CDR3 reads CAISEGGGRQPQHF. In DNA, the CDR3 is TGTGCCATCAGTGAAGGGGGCGGGAGGCAGCCCCAGCATTTT.

This clonotype was picked up a small number of times. The J gene is TRBJ1-2, the V gene TRBV4-1, with D hard to call. The CDR3 runs 18 residues. CDR1 MGHRA and CDR2 YSYEKL come from the germline V gene. Trimming pared 0 bases from V and 2 bases from J, leaving 19 bases between. CDR3 loop: CASSQDPASDGGNYGYTF. Written as DNA, the CDR3 is TGCGCCAGCAGCCAAGATCCAGCATCGGACGGCGGAAACTATGGCTACACCTTC.

The V gene is TRBV28, the J gene TRBJ2-7, with D perhaps matching TRBD1 or TRBD2 (5 bases each). CDR1 is MDHEN and CDR2 is SYDVKM in the germline V gene. V lost 7 bases and J 2 bases, leaving 15 bases between the germline ends. CDR3 length: 14 amino acids. The CDR3 sequence is CASTVRDGTYEQYF. In DNA form, the CDR3 reads TGTGCCAGCACCGTAAGGGACGGCACCTACGAGCAGTACTTC.

V gene TRBV29-1 combines with J gene TRBJ2-5, with D maybe TRBD1 (6 bases). The CDR3 sequence is 13 residues long. The germline CDR1 and CDR2 sequences are SQVTM and ANQGSEA. V was shortened by 3 bases and J by 4 bases, with 12 bases between the two germline ends. The CDR3 DNA is TGCAGCGTTGACAGTGGGGGCCGAGAGACCCAGTACTTC. This sequence encodes CSVDSGGRETQYF.

This clonotype was detected a few times. The chain is built from TRBV20-1 and TRBJ2-1, with D possibly being TRBD1 (5 bases). V gave up 5 bases and J gave up 4 bases, with 18 bases separating them. The CDR3 length is 15 residues. Germline CDR1 and CDR2: DFQATT and SNEGSKA (reference sequence). The CDR3 reads CSAPTGKLNYNEQFF. Written as DNA, the CDR3 is TGCAGTGCTCCAACAGGAAAACTAAATTACAATGAGCAGTTCTTC.

This clonotype was counted at least ten times. The chain links TRBV5-5 to TRBJ2-7, with D possibly matching TRBD2 (5 bases). Per germline, CDR1 SGHKS and CDR2 YYEKEE (reference sequence). CDR3 length: 15 residues. V was pared by 0 bases and J by 0 bases, with 10 bases between. In nucleotides, the CDR3 is TGTGCCAGCAGCTTGGAAGGAACTAGCTCCTACGAGCAGTACTTC. It yields the protein CASSLEGTSSYEQYF.

This clonotype was observed a handful of times. This chain connects TRBV27 to TRBJ2-3; D ambiguous. Trimming removed 5 bases at V and 6 bases at J, with 15 bases between. The CDR3 sequence is 14 residues long. The germline gives CDR1 MNHEY, CDR2 SMNVEV (reference sequence). The CDR3 reads CASSPPTLPDTQYF. In DNA form, the CDR3 reads TGTGCCAGCAGTCCCCCGACTCTCCCCGATACGCAGTATTTT.

This clonotype came up a few times. CDR3 in DNA: TGTGCCATCAGTGAGGTGGACACCGGGGAGCTGTTTTTT. This encodes CAISEVDTGELFF. V gene TRBV10-3 combines with J gene TRBJ2-2; D gene ambiguous. From germline, CDR1 is ENHRY and CDR2 SYGVKD. Trimming left V 2 bases short and J 3 bases short, with 4 bases between. The CDR3 covers 13 residues.

This clonotype showed up just a few times. The CDR3 region has the DNA TGTGCCACCAGTGACACCGGGACAGGCACAGATACGCAGTATTTT. Its protein is CATSDTGTGTDTQYF. V and J are TRBV24-1 and TRBJ2-3, with 7 bases fitting TRBD1. Trimming took 4 bases from V and 1 from J; bases not matched to a gene: 4. The CDR3 is 15 residues long. CDR1 and CDR2 from the germline V gene are KGHDR and SFDVKD.

This sequence joins TRBV30 and TRBJ1-6, with TRBD1 identical over 8 bases. Unmatched junction bases numbered 9, after V lost 2 bases and J lost 6 bases. The CDR3 covers 16 residues. In germline, CDR1 is GTSNPN, CDR2 SVGIG (reference sequence). CDR3 in amino acids: CAWSLTGTGLNSPLHF. Written as DNA, the CDR3 is TGTGCCTGGAGTCTAACAGGGACAGGACTTAATTCACCCCTCCACTTT.

The chain joins TRBV27 to TRBJ2-1, with TRBD2 identical over 14 bases. Germline V gene data show CDR1 as MNHEY and CDR2 as SMNVEV (reference sequence). The CDR3 runs 16 residues. J gave up 9 bases and V 6 bases, and 10 bases lay outside the gene matches. DNA of the CDR3: TGTGCCAGCAGGATGACTAGCGGGGGGGTGAGTGGTGAGCAGTTCTTC. This sequence encodes CASRMTSGGVSGEQFF.

This clonotype came up many times. V is TRBV29-1 and J is TRBJ2-7; tentatively, D is TRBD2 (5 bases). V gave up 6 bases and J gave up 5 bases, with 11 bases separating them. The CDR3 loop spans 11 amino acids. Germline CDR1 reads SQVTM; CDR2 reads ANQGSEA. Here the CDR3 DNA reads TGCAGCGTAGCGGCCGGGAACGAGCAGTACTTC. As protein: CSVAAGNEQYF.